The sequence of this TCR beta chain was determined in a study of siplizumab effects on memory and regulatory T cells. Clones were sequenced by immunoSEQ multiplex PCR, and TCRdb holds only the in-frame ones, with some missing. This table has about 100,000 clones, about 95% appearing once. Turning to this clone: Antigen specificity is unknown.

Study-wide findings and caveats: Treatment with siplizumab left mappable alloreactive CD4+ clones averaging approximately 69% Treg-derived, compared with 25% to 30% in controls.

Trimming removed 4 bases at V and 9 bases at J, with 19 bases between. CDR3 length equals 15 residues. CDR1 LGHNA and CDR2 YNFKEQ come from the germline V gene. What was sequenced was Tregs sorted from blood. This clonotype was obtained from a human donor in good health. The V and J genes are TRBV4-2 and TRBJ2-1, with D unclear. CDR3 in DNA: TGTGCCAGCAGCCCTTTTCAGGAGTGGATGGGTGAGCAGTTCTTC. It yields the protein CASSPFQEWMGEQFF.